This passage covers 7 T cell receptor beta chains from one sample sequenced in a study of blood T cell repertoires in COVID-19. This table comes from immunoSEQ multiplex PCR, and its TCRdb copy is limited to in-frame clones, with some not included. The sample has about 210,000 clones, around 80% seen once; the top ten hold roughly 6.7%. Sequencing was carried out using peripheral blood. The receptors shown here come from a woman between 65 and 79 years old with acute or convalescent COVID-19.

Only a few counts were recorded for this clone. The rearrangement uses TRBV9 and TRBJ1-4; D remains ambiguous. Germline V gene data show CDR1 as SGDLS and CDR2 as YYNGEE. V was clipped by 2 bases and J by 4 bases, with 6 bases between them. This CDR3 contains 13 residues. The chain's CDR3 is CASSVRFNEKLFF. CDR3 coding DNA: TGTGCCAGCAGCGTGCGTTTTAATGAAAAACTGTTTTTT.

This clone was counted a single time. The chain links TRBV6-1 to TRBJ2-7; TRBD1 aligns across 7 bases. The CDR3 runs 15 residues. Germline assignment: CDR1 MNHNS and CDR2 SASEGT. Trimming at V came to 3 bases and at J to 0 bases, leaving 5 bases not matched to a gene. The CDR3 region has the DNA TGTGCCAGCAGTGATAAGACAGGGCACTCCTACGAGCAGTACTTC. Its translation is CASSDKTGHSYEQYF.

The chain joins TRBV27 to TRBJ2-2; tentative D call: TRBD1 (5 bases). Germline-derived CDR1 and CDR2 are MNHEY and SMNVEV (reference sequence). The V and J ends lost 8 bases and 4 bases respectively, with 14 bases between them. The CDR3 loop spans 14 amino acids. The CDR3 region is CASSTTGSTGELFF. The CDR3 DNA reads as TGTGCCAGCTCGACCACAGGAAGCACCGGGGAGCTGTTTTTT.

This clone was picked up a small number of times. CDR3 bases: TGTGCCTCGGCGAGGCCCTCGGGGAAAGTTTGCGAGCAGTACTTC. Translated: CASARPSGKVCEQYF. The chain combines TRBV6-5 with TRBJ2-7; a weak D match, TRBD2 (5 bases). The CDR3 consists of 15 residues. Germline V gene data show CDR1 as MNHEY and CDR2 as SVGAGI. Trimming removed 11 bases at V and 6 bases at J, with 26 bases between.

The genes are TRBV11-2 and TRBJ2-1, with 15 bases identical to TRBD2. Losses at the gene ends were 5 bases for V and 2 bases for J; bases not matched to a gene: 1. CDR1 SGHAT and CDR2 FQNNGV come from the germline V gene. The CDR3 has 16 residues. CDR3 protein: CASSRTSGGAYNEQFF. CDR3 bases: TGTGCCAGCAGCAGGACTAGCGGGGGGGCCTACAATGAGCAGTTCTTC.

This clone was counted once. The chain is built from TRBV24-1 and TRBJ2-2, with D perhaps TRBD2 (6 bases). From germline, CDR1 is KGHDR and CDR2 SFDVKD. V was clipped by 1 base and J by 0 bases, with 8 bases between them. The CDR3 has 16 amino acids. The CDR3 is CATSDFGGANTGELFF. The CDR3, as DNA: TGTGCCACCAGTGATTTCGGGGGTGCGAACACCGGGGAGCTGTTTTTT.

The V call is TRBV18, the J call TRBJ1-1; the D gene is possibly TRBD1 (6 bases). The germline V gene has CDR1 KGHSH and CDR2 LQKENI. V lost 6 bases, J lost 8 bases, and 13 bases lay in between. CDR3 length equals 12 residues. The CDR3 is CASSHGGTEAFF. The CDR3 region has the DNA TGTGCCAGCTCTCACGGGGGGACAGAAGCTTTCTTT.